Sequencing of this T cell receptor beta chain was carried out in a study of shared clonotypes between healthy human individuals. Whole-study findings and limits: Owing to a small donor count, the genetic and exposure-history diversity represented was limited. When compared with the clonotypes that were shared by all four sorted-subset donors, the non-shared clonotypes turned out to have lower generation probabilities.

Data came from immunoSEQ multiplex PCR; TCRdb stores just in-frame clones and leaves some out. The sample holds under 1 million clones, just over 95% seen once. Germline CDR1 is MNHEY and CDR2 is SMNVEV (reference sequence). The CDR3 consists of 18 residues. The J segment lost 5 bases and the V segment lost 3 bases, leaving 15 bases of the junction unmatched. The naive CD8 population came from CD45RO-negative cells selected for CCR7, without terminally differentiated effector memory CD45RA+ cells. Adult donors, all healthy and HIV-negative, had no recent acute infections or vaccinations. As for this clone: No antigen is known for it.

The genes are TRBV27 and TRBJ2-2; 7 bases line up with TRBD2. The sequence came from a man aged 30-40 years in good health. Source material: naive CD8+ T cells sorted from blood. This chain's CDR3 is CASSFWLRGREVTGELFF. The CDR3 coding sequence is TGTGCCAGCAGTTTTTGGCTCCGCGGGAGAGAAGTAACCGGGGAGCTGTTTTTT.